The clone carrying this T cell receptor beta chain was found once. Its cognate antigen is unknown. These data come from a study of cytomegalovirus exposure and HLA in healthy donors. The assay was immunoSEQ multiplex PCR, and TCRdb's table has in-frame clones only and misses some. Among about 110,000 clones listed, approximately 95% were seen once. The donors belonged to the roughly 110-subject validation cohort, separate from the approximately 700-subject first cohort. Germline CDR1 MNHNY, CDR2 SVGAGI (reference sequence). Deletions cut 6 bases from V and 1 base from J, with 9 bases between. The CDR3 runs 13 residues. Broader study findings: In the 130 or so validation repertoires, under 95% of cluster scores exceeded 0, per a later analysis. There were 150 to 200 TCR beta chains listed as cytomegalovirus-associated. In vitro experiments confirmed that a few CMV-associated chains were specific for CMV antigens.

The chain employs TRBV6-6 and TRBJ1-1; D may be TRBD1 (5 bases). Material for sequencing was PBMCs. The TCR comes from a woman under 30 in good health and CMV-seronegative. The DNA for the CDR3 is TGTGCCAGCAGCCACGGACAGAACACTGAAGCTTTCTTT. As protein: CASSHGQNTEAFF.